The entry below describes one T cell receptor (beta chain). The data are from a study of CD8+CD57+ T cells in acquired aplastic anemia. The germline V gene encodes CDR1 MGHRA and CDR2 YSYEKL. CDR3 length: 13 residues. The V end was cut by 6 bases, the J end by 0 bases, with 8 bases between. All patients picked for sequencing had shown, by flow cytometry, an expansion of CD8+CD57+ cells. The use of genomic DNA as template underpinned the TCR beta VDJ and CDR3 profiling. TCRdb reprocessed the reads via MiXCR and lists one record per CDR3 protein. The sample holds 150,000 to 200,000 distinct CDR3 sequences, less than 60% seen once.

The chain joins TRBV4-1 to TRBJ1-1; D unclear. The receptor was isolated from a human donor with aplastic anemia. The source material was sorted CD4+, CD8+, or CD8+CD57+ T cells (not recorded which) from PBMCs. The DNA for the CDR3 is TGCGCCAGCAGGACAACAGTGAACACTGAAGCTTTCTTT. This gives the protein CASRTTVNTEAFF.